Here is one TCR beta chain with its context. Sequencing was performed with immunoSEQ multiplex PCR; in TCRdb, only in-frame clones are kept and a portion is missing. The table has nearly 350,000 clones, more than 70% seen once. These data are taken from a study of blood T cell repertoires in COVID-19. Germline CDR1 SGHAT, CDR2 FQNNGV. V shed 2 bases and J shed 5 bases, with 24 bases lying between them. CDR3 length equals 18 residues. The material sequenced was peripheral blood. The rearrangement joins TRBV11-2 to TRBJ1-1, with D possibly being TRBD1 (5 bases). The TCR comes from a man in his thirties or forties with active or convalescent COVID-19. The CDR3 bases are TGTGCCAGCAGCTTACTTGGGGCAGGCAACTGGGTAGGGACTGAAGCTTTCTTT. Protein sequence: CASSLLGAGNWVGTEAFF.